Presented here are 25 T cell receptor beta chains from one specimen sequenced in a study of cytomegalovirus exposure and HLA in healthy donors. Use of 60 Vbeta and 13 Jbeta primers characterized the PCR. The method was immunoSEQ multiplex PCR; TCRdb's version includes in-frame clones alone and lacks a portion of them. This table has around 150,000 clones, 78% appearing once. The sample comprised PBMCs. The receptor set was obtained from a middle-aged woman in good health and CMV-seronegative.

The chain carries TRBV19 and TRBJ1-6, with D hard to call. Germline V gene sequence: CDR1 LNHDA, CDR2 SQIVND (reference sequence). This CDR3 is 12 amino acids long. The germline V and J ends were trimmed by 5 bases and 6 bases, with 5 bases remaining between them. In DNA, the CDR3 is TGTGCCAGTAGTCCCCTTAATTCACCCCTCCACTTT. This translates into CASSPLNSPLHF. The variable domain in full, with the rest retrieved from reference TRBV19 and TRBJ1-6, is DGGITQSPKYLFRKEGQNVTLSCEQNLNHDAMYWYRQDPGQGLRLIYYSQIVNDFQKGDIAEGYSVSREKKESFPLTVTSAQKNPTAFYLCASSPLNSPLHFGNGTRLTVT.

The chain links TRBV6-6 to TRBJ2-1; 13 nucleotides line up with TRBD2. The CDR3 covers 15 residues. The trim removed 6 bases at V and 6 bases at J, leaving 5 bases unmatched. Germline CDR1 is MNHNY and CDR2 is SVGAGI (reference sequence). The CDR3 DNA follows: TGTGCCAGCAGATCGGGACTAGCGGGGTTCAATGAGCAGTTCTTC. It specifies CASRSGLAGFNEQFF.

The V and J genes are TRBV25-1 and TRBJ1-1, with D unresolved. The V gene's germline CDR1 is MGHDK and CDR2 SYGVNS. V lost 6 bases, J lost 5 bases, and 16 bases lay in between. CDR3 length: 14 amino acids. The CDR3, as DNA: TGTGCCAGCAGGGTGGCAGGCTCCGTGACTGAAGCTTTCTTT. Amino acid sequence: CASRVAGSVTEAFF. Using reference TRBV25-1 and TRBJ1-1 for the parts outside the CDR3, the full variable domain is EADIYQTPRYLVIGTGKKITLECSQTMGHDKMYWYQQDPGMELHLIHYSYGVNSTEKGDLSSESTVSRIRTEHFPLTLESARPSHTSQYLCASRVAGSVTEAFFGQGTRLTVV.

Here the CDR3 reads CASRPRDRVDFNYGYTF. CDR3 nucleotide sequence: TGTGCCAGCAGACCCCGGGACAGGGTGGATTTCAACTATGGCTACACCTTC. This chain uses TRBV7-9 with TRBJ1-2; 9 positions match TRBD1. This CDR3 is 17 amino acids long. Germline assignment: CDR1 SEHNR and CDR2 FQNEAQ (reference sequence). V lost 6 bases, J lost 2 bases, and 13 bases stayed unmatched.

The chain recombines TRBV18 with TRBJ2-1; 10 bases are shared with TRBD2. Per germline, CDR1 KGHSH and CDR2 LQKENI. There are 16 residues in the CDR3. Trimming removed 3 bases from V and 4 bases from J; junction bases left unmatched: 6. CDR3 nucleotides: TGTGCCAGCTCACCCCAAGCGGGGGGGCGGTACAATGAGCAGTTCTTC. Amino acids: CASSPQAGGRYNEQFF.

The chain recombines TRBV1 with TRBJ2-2; TRBD2 was called by the table and not checked on the DNA. TRBV1 is a listed pseudogene. This CDR3 is built from 17 residues. The CDR3 DNA reads as TGCACCAGCAGCCAGGGGGGGACTAGCGGGGGTCACGGGGAGCTGTTTTTT. Its translation: CTSSQGGTSGGHGELFF.

This clone was seen only a few times. The V and J genes are TRBV5-1 and TRBJ1-4, with D perhaps TRBD1 (6 bases). This CDR3 is 14 amino acids long. Trimming stripped 2 bases from V and 8 bases from J, with 13 bases between. CDR1 SGHRS and CDR2 YFSETQ come from the germline V gene. This CDR3 is CASSFGGREEKLFF. CDR3 DNA: TGCGCCAGCAGCTTCGGGGGGCGAGAAGAAAAACTGTTTTTT.

J is TRBJ2-7 and V is TRBV7-8; D is possibly TRBD1 (6 bases). The CDR3 extends over 14 amino acids. Germline CDR1 is SGHVS and CDR2 is FQNEAQ. V lost 1 base to trimming and J lost 6 bases, with 13 bases between them. For the CDR3, the DNA is TGTGCCAGCAGCTTAGGGGGGCAGGGGATCGAGCAGTACTTC. This translates into CASSLGGQGIEQYF.

The V and J genes are TRBV7-9 and TRBJ2-1; D is possibly TRBD2 (6 bases). From germline, CDR1 is SEHNR and CDR2 FQNEAQ (reference sequence). V was shortened by 1 base and J by 4 bases, with 14 bases between the two germline ends. The CDR3 is made up of 16 amino acids. The CDR3 DNA follows: TGTGCCAGCAGCTTAGACGTAGCGGCCCGGTACAATGAGCAGTTCTTC. It specifies CASSLDVAARYNEQFF. The full variable domain, in which reference TRBV7-9 and TRBJ2-1 provide the parts outside the CDR3, is DTGVSQNPRHKITKRGQNVTFRCDPISEHNRLYWYRQTLGQGPEFLTYFQNEAQLEKSRLLSDRFSAERPKGSFSTLEIQRTEQGDSAMYLCASSLDVAARYNEQFFGPGTRLTVL.

This clone has a single count. This chain links TRBV7-8 with TRBJ1-5; TRBD1 agrees at 9 bases. The J segment lost 6 bases and the V segment lost 5 bases, leaving 2 bases of the junction unmatched. Germline V gene sequence: CDR1 SGHVS, CDR2 FQNEAQ. This CDR3 contains 13 residues. The CDR3 coding sequence is TGTGCCAGCAGCCGGACAGGGGTTCAGCCCCAGCATTTT. It is translated as CASSRTGVQPQHF.

V and J are TRBV11-3 and TRBJ2-5; perhaps TRBD2 as D (7 bases). Germline loops: CDR1 SGHNT, CDR2 YENEEA. Between the trimmed V and J ends, which lost 3 bases and 2 bases, there was a span of 13 bases. This CDR3 comprises 15 residues. CDR3 in DNA: TGTGCCAGCAGCTTCCGCGGGGGCGGTCAAGAGACCCAGTACTTC. Encoded protein: CASSFRGGGQETQYF.

CDR3 amino acids: CASSFYNQPQHF. The DNA for the CDR3 is TGTGCCAGCAGCTTTTATAATCAGCCCCAGCATTTT. The chain has TRBV7-2 and TRBJ1-5; D call uncertain. With 3 bases removed from V and 4 bases from J, the gap between germline ends came to 4 bases. CDR3 length equals 12 residues. Germline V gene data show CDR1 as SGHTA and CDR2 as FQGNSA.

The V call is TRBV18, the J call TRBJ1-1; D call uncertain. Between the trimmed V and J ends, which lost 6 bases and 0 bases, there was a span of 17 bases. Germline V lookup: CDR1 KGHSH, CDR2 LQKENI. CDR3 length: 16 residues. CDR3 DNA sequence: TGTGCCAGCTCCCCGCGGGGAGGGCGAATGAACACTGAAGCTTTCTTT. Amino acids: CASSPRGGRMNTEAFF. The full variable domain, in which reference TRBV18 and TRBJ1-1 provide the parts outside the CDR3, is NAGVMQNPRHLVRRRGQEARLRCSPMKGHSHVYWYRQLPEEGLKFMVYLQKENIIDESGMPKERFSAEFPKEGPSILRIQQVVRGDSAAYFCASSPRGGRMNTEAFFGQGTRLTVV.

This clone was observed once. The genes are TRBV9 and TRBJ2-1, with 10 bases matching TRBD2. This CDR3 contains 16 residues. CDR1 SGDLS and CDR2 YYNGEE come from the germline V gene. Germline trimming cut 3 bases from V and 7 bases from J; bases unmatched to any gene: 10. The CDR3 protein is CASSAGAGGPGNEQFF. For the CDR3, the DNA is TGTGCCAGCAGCGCCGGAGCGGGGGGGCCAGGAAATGAGCAGTTCTTC.

The V gene is TRBV2, the J gene TRBJ2-7, with D unresolved. Trimming cost V 8 bases and J 0 bases, with 11 bases left between them. CDR1 and CDR2 from the germline V gene are SNHLY and FYNNEI. This CDR3 comprises 13 residues. CDR3 sequence reads: CASSPGSSYEQYF. In nucleotides, the CDR3 is TGTGCCAGCTCGCCGGGTTCCTCCTACGAGCAGTACTTC.

The rearrangement links TRBV6-1 to TRBJ2-7; D is unclear. This CDR3 contains 15 residues. V shed 3 bases and J shed 2 bases, with 14 bases lying between them. Germline lookup yields CDR1 MNHNS and CDR2 SASEGT. As DNA, the CDR3 is TGTGCCAGCAGTGACCCCCACTACAATACCTACGAGCAGTACTTC. This translates into CASSDPHYNTYEQYF.

The chain links TRBV5-1 to TRBJ2-5, with TRBD2 matching 7 bases. CDR3 length: 16 amino acids. CDR1 and CDR2 (germline): SGHRS, YFSETQ. V gave up 4 bases and J gave up 5 bases; unmatched junction bases: 14. Here the CDR3 reads CASSNKLSGEVETQYF. In DNA, the CDR3 is TGCGCCAGCAGCAACAAGTTAAGCGGGGAAGTGGAGACCCAGTACTTC. The full variable domain, its missing parts supplied by reference TRBV5-1 and TRBJ2-5, is KAGVTQTPRYLIKTRGQQVTLSCSPISGHRSVSWYQQTPGQGLQFLFEYFSETQRNKGNFPGRFSGRQFSNSRSEMNVSTLELGDSALYLCASSNKLSGEVETQYFGPGTRLLVL.

The V gene is TRBV5-1, the J gene TRBJ2-3, with 10 nucleotides matching TRBD2. Germline V gene lookup returns CDR1 SGHRS and CDR2 YFSETQ. V was pared by 0 bases and J by 4 bases, with 8 bases of the junction left unmatched. This CDR3 region has 17 residues. This CDR3 is CASSLASGGVMSDTQYF. CDR3 DNA: TGCGCCAGCAGCTTGGCAAGCGGGGGGGTCATGTCAGATACGCAGTATTTT.

The J gene is TRBJ1-4, the V gene TRBV2; a possible D gene is TRBD1 (6 bases). V was trimmed by 6 bases and J by 3 bases, leaving 14 bases between them. The CDR3 extends over 15 amino acids. Germline values: CDR1 SNHLY, CDR2 FYNNEI. In nucleotides, the CDR3 is TGTGCCAGCAGCCCAACAGGGAGCTCTAATGAAAAACTGTTTTTT. Translation gives CASSPTGSSNEKLFF.

The rearrangement uses TRBV6-5 and TRBJ1-2, with D possibly being TRBD1 (6 bases). The germline V gene has CDR1 MNHEY and CDR2 SVGAGI. Deletions cut 5 bases from V and 8 bases from J, with 12 bases between. CDR3 length: 12 amino acids. The CDR3 sequence: CASSAGGAGYTF. The CDR3 bases are TGTGCCAGCAGTGCGGGGGGCGCGGGCTACACCTTC.

This clone was found many times. CDR3 DNA sequence: TGTGCCATCAGTGAGTCTCGGTCTTTTTACACTGAAGCTTTCTTT. Translated, it gives CAISESRSFYTEAFF. V gene TRBV10-3 combines with J gene TRBJ1-1; D is undetermined. The CDR3 extends over 15 amino acids. Trimming removed 0 bases at V and 3 bases at J, with 11 bases between. The germline CDR1 and CDR2 sequences are ENHRY and SYGVKD.

The chain links TRBV5-5 to TRBJ1-4, with a tentative D call TRBD1 (6 bases). This CDR3 comprises 16 residues. The ends were cut back, 3 bases at V and 7 bases at J, with 19 bases in the middle. CDR1 is SGHKS and CDR2 is YYEKEE in the germline V gene (reference sequence). CDR3 nucleotide sequence: TGTGCCAGCAGCTCGATTGTGGGGGCGCAGGGTGAAAAACTGTTTTTT. This encodes CASSSIVGAQGEKLFF.

The V and J genes are TRBV6-1 and TRBJ2-1; TRBD2 might be the D (7 bases). This CDR3 has 15 residues. Trimming shortened V by 7 bases and J by 9 bases, and 22 bases separated the two germline ends. CDR1 MNHNS and CDR2 SASEGT come from the germline V gene. CDR3 in DNA: TGTGCCAGCACCATCTCTCTGGGGGGGCAAGCTGAGCAGTTCTTC. Protein sequence: CASTISLGGQAEQFF.

The V call is TRBV6-5, the J call TRBJ1-4, with a possible D match to TRBD1 (6 bases). The CDR3 totals 15 residues. V gave up 2 bases and J gave up 8 bases, with 15 bases separating them. The germline CDR1 and CDR2 sequences are MNHEY and SVGAGI. In nucleotides, the CDR3 is TGTGCCAGCAGTTACGGGGCCAGGGGAAGCGAAAAACTGTTTTTT. Translated: CASSYGARGSEKLFF.

This clone is a singleton in its sample. Other DNA sequences in the sample encode the same CDR3. This rearrangement joins TRBV2 to TRBJ1-6; tentatively, D is TRBD1 (6 bases). Trimming shortened V by 3 bases and J by 5 bases, and 8 bases separated the two germline ends. This CDR3 has 14 residues. Per the germline V gene, CDR1 is SNHLY and CDR2 is FYNNEI. This CDR3 is CASSEAGDNSPLHF. CDR3 DNA sequence: TGTGCCAGCAGTGAGGCAGGGGATAATTCACCCCTCCACTTT.